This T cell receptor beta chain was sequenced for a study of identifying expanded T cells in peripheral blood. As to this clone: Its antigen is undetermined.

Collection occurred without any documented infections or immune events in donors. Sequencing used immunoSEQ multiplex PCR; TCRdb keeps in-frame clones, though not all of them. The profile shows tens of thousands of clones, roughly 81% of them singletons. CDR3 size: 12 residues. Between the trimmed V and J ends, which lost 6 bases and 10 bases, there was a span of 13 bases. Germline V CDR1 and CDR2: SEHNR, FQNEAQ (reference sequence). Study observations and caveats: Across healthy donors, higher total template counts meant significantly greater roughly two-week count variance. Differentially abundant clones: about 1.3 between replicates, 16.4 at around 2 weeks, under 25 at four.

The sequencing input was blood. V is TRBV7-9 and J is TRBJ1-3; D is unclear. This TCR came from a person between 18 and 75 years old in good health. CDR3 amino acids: CASSLDSRTIYF. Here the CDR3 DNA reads TGTGCCAGCAGTCTGGATTCGAGAACCATATATTTT.